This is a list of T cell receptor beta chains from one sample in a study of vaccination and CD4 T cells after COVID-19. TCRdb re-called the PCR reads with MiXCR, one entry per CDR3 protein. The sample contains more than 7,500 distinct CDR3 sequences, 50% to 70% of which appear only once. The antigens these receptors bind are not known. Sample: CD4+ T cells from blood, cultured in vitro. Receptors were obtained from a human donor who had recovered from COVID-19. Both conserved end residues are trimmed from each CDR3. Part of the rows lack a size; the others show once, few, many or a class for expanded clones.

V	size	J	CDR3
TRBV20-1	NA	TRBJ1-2	SANSREGTILGYT
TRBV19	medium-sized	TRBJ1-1	ASSIGGQNTEAF
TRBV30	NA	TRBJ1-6	AWSVAGGRNSPLH
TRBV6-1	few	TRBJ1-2	ASWLGVAYGYT
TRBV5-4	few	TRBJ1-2	ASSLQGEGGYT
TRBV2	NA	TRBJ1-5	ASSKGQARQPQH
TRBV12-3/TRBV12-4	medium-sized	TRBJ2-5	ASSHSGKGSQETQY
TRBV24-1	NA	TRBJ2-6	ATSVGNSGANVLT
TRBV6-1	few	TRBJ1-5	ASRIGVGTNQPQH
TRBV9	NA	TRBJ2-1	ASSRMWGTDNEQF
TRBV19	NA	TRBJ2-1	ASKDGRSYNEQF
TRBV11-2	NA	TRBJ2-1	ASSLVVYNEQF
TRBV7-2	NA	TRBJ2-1	ASSADNNEQF
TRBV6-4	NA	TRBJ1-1	ASSVPKGGTEAF
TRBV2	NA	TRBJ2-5	ASSPRTSGIGRETQY
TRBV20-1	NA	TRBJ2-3	SAPPRQNTDTQY
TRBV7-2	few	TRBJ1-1	ASSLTPSQNTEAF
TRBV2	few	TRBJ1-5	ASREQGLSNQPQH
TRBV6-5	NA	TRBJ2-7	ASSSRGDTYEQY
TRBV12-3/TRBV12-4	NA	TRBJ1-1	ASSLFHRNTEAF
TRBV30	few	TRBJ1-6	AWKLDGAYNSPLH
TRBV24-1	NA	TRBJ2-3	TTSEGGRTDTQY
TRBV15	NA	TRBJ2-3	ATSRGMAGATDTQY
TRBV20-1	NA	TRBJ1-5	SARVSGRQGLWNGQPQH